The rows below give T cell receptor beta chains drawn from one sample of a study of cytomegalovirus exposure and HLA in healthy donors. Here immunoSEQ multiplex PCR was the method, and the copy in TCRdb shows in-frame clones only, minus some. The sample has approximately 150,000 clones, 75% seen once. Sequencing was carried out using PBMCs. The receptors stem from a young man in good health and CMV-seropositive. Each CDR3 is given with its conserved first and last residue. Fields, in order: V gene, clone size, D gene, J gene, CDR3 protein, CDR3 DNA. The D gene is left open where the match is weak. Clone size, where shown, is once, few, many, or a class for clones that have expanded.

TRBV20-1	NA	NA	TRBJ1-2	CSAGGYTF	TGCAGTGCCGGGGGCTACACCTTC
TRBV28	NA	NA	TRBJ1-1	CASKGEGNTEAFF	TGTGCCAGCAAGGGGGAAGGGAACACTGAAGCTTTCTTT
TRBV19	NA	NA	TRBJ1-2	CASRATGTMNGYTF	TGTGCCAGTAGGGCCACCGGGACAATGAATGGCTACACCTTC
TRBV27	NA	TRBD1	TRBJ2-3	CASSFGQGTDTQYF	TGTGCCAGCAGTTTCGGACAGGGCACAGATACGCAGTATTTT
TRBV30	NA	NA	TRBJ1-2	CAWSGGGVINYGYTF	TGTGCCTGGAGTGGAGGTGGAGTTATTAACTATGGCTACACCTTC
TRBV27	NA	TRBD2	TRBJ2-1	CASRSTSLNLYNEQFF	TGTGCCAGCAGGTCGACTAGCCTAAATCTCTACAATGAGCAGTTCTTC
TRBV10-3	NA	NA	TRBJ2-2	CAITPAGSPGELFF	TGTGCCATCACCCCGGCGGGGTCCCCCGGGGAGCTGTTTTTT
TRBV19	few	TRBD2	TRBJ2-7	CASSIGTMNEQYF	TGTGCCAGTAGTATTGGGACTATGAACGAGCAGTACTTC
TRBV10-3	NA	NA	TRBJ1-2	CAISGVLRDGYTF	TGTGCCATCAGTGGTGTCCTACGGGATGGCTACACCTTC
TRBV10-1	NA	TRBD1	TRBJ1-2	CASRGDRGCYGYTF	TGCGCCAGCAGGGGGGACAGGGGGTGCTATGGCTACACCTTC
TRBV10-1	NA	NA	TRBJ1-2	CASSLGAGDNYGYTF	TGCGCCAGCAGTCTGGGGGCAGGGGATAACTATGGCTACACCTTC
TRBV28	NA	NA	TRBJ2-3	CASSQGTDTQYF	TGTGCCAGCAGTCAGGGCACAGATACGCAGTATTTT
TRBV5-4	NA	TRBD1	TRBJ2-7	CAGGTGGRYEQYF	TGTGCCGGAGGGACAGGGGGCCGTTACGAGCAGTACTTC
TRBV30	NA	NA	TRBJ2-7	CAWGQTLDSYEQYF	TGTGCCTGGGGACAGACCCTAGACTCCTACGAGCAGTACTTC
TRBV7-8	NA	TRBD2	TRBJ2-5	CASSPGGRAGETQYF	TGTGCCAGCAGCCCGGGCGGGAGGGCCGGAGAGACCCAGTACTTC
TRBV27	once	NA	TRBJ2-1	CASSFTSLMEQFF	TGTGCCAGCAGTTTCACTAGCTTAATGGAGCAGTTCTTC
TRBV18	NA	TRBD2	TRBJ2-7	CASSPRLAGGKSYEQYF	TGTGCCAGCTCACCGAGACTAGCGGGAGGGAAATCCTACGAGCAGTACTTC
TRBV5-6	NA	NA	TRBJ1-2	CASSLGGRGDYGYTF	TGTGCCAGCAGCTTGGGGGGCAGGGGTGACTATGGCTACACCTTC
TRBV27	NA	TRBD2	TRBJ2-7	CAFLSGSGSFNEQYF	TGTGCCTTTTTATCGGGTAGCGGGAGCTTTAACGAGCAGTACTTC
TRBV5-6	NA	TRBD1	TRBJ1-2	CASSQTDRGLFWGYTF	TGTGCCAGCAGTCAAACCGACAGGGGCCTTTTCTGGGGCTACACCTTC
TRBV7-6	NA	NA	TRBJ2-5	CASSPTGIGETQYF	TGTGCCAGCAGCCCGACGGGGATAGGGGAGACCCAGTACTTC
TRBV7-8	few	NA	TRBJ1-5	CASSLAVSNQPQHF	TGTGCCAGCAGCTTGGCGGTTAGCAATCAGCCCCAGCATTTT
TRBV27	NA	NA	TRBJ2-2	CASWGDGRHTGELFF	TGTGCCAGCTGGGGGGACGGAAGACACACCGGGGAGCTGTTTTTT
TRBV10-2	few	TRBD2	TRBJ2-3	CASSGSGLAGGREDTQYF	TGCGCCAGCAGTGGGTCCGGACTAGCGGGAGGACGGGAAGATACGCAGTATTTT
TRBV28	NA	TRBD1	TRBJ1-1	CASSLIGTGEAFF	TGTGCCAGCAGTTTGATAGGGACAGGTGAAGCTTTCTTT
TRBV6-5	NA	NA	TRBJ2-7	CASSDSYEQYF	TGTGCCAGCAGTGATAGCTACGAGCAGTACTTC
TRBV6-5	few	NA	TRBJ2-7	CASTRQGGNEQYF	TGTGCCAGCACCAGACAGGGAGGTAACGAGCAGTACTTC
TRBV6-1	once	NA	TRBJ2-5	CASSGQRETQYF	TGTGCCAGCAGTGGACAGCGCGAGACCCAGTACTTC
TRBV7-9	NA	NA	TRBJ2-1	CASSLKRDEQFF	TGTGCCAGCAGCTTAAAGAGGGATGAGCAGTTCTTC
TRBV2	NA	NA	TRBJ2-3	CAGSPPTDTQYF	TGTGCCGGGAGCCCCCCCACAGATACGCAGTATTTT
TRBV7-2	NA	NA	TRBJ2-7	CASSLDRTNPYEQYF	TGTGCCAGCAGCTTAGATAGGACTAACCCCTACGAGCAGTACTTC
TRBV5-1	NA	NA	TRBJ1-1	CASRQWTGGWDTEAFF	TGCGCCAGCAGACAATGGACCGGGGGGTGGGACACTGAAGCTTTCTTT
TRBV28	NA	TRBD2	TRBJ2-7	CASILAGGNYEQYF	TGTGCCAGCATCCTAGCGGGAGGGAACTACGAGCAGTACTTC
TRBV10-3	NA	NA	TRBJ2-2	CAISEEVTGELFF	TGTGCCATCAGTGAGGAGGTTACCGGGGAGCTGTTTTTT
TRBV4-2	NA	TRBD2	TRBJ2-2	CASASGNTGELFF	TGTGCCAGCGCTAGCGGGAACACCGGGGAGCTGTTTTTT